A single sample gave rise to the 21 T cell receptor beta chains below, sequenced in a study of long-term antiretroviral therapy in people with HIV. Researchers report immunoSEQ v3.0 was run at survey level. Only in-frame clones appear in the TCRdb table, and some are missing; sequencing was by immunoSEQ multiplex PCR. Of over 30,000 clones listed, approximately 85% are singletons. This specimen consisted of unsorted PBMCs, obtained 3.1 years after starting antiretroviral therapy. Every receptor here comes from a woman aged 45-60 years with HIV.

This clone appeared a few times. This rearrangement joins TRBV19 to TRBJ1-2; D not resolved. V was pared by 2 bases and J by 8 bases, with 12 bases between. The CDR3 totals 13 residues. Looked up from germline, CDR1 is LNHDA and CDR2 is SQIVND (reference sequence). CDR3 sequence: CASSIIEALGYTF. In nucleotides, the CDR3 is TGTGCCAGTAGTATAATTGAGGCTCTGGGCTACACCTTC.

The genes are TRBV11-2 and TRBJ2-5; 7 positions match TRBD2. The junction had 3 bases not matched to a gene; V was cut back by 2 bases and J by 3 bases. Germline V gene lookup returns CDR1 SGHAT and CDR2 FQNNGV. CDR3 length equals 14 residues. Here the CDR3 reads CASSLNAGEETQYF. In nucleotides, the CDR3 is TGTGCCAGCAGCTTAAACGCGGGGGAAGAGACCCAGTACTTC.

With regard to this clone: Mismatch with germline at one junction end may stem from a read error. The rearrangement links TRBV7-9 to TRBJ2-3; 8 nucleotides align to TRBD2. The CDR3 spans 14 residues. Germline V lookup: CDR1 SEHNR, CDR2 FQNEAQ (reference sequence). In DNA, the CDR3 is TGTGCCAGCAGCTTAGGGACTAGCAGAGATACGCAGTATTTT. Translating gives CASSLGTSRDTQYF.

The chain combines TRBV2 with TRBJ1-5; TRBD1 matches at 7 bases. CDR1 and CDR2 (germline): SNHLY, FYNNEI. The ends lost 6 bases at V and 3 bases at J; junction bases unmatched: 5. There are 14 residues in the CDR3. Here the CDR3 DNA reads TGTGCCAGCAGCATGACAGGGTACAATCAGCCCCAGCATTTT. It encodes CASSMTGYNQPQHF.

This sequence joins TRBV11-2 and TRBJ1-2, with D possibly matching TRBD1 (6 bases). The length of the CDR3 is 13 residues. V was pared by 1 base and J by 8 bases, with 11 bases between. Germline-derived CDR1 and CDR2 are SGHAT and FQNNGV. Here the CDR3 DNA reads TGTGCCAGCAGCTTAGGAGGGGGAGCAGGCTACACCTTC. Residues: CASSLGGGAGYTF.

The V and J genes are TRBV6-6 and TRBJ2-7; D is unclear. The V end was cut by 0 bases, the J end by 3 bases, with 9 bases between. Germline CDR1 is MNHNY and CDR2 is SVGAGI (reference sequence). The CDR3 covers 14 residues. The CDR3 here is CASSYSRQNYEQYF. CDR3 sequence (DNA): TGTGCCAGCAGTTACTCGCGCCAAAACTACGAGCAGTACTTC.

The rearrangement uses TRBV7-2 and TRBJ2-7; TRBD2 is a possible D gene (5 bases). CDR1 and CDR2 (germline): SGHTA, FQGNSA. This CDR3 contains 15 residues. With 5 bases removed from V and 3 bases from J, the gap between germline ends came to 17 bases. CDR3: CASSHLRGKGYEQYF. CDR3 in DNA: TGTGCCAGCAGCCACTTGAGAGGGAAAGGCTACGAGCAGTACTTC.

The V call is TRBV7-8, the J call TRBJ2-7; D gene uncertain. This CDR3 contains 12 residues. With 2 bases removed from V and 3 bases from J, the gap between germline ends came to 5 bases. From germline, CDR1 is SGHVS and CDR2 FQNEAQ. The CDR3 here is CASSLYSYEQYF. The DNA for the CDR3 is TGTGCCAGCAGCTTATACAGCTACGAGCAGTACTTC.

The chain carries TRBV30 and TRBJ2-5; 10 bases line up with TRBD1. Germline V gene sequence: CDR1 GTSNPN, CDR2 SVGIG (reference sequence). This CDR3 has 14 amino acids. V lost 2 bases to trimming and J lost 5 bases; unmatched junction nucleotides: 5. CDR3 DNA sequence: TGTGCCTGGAGTAGACAGGGGGCGTGGGAGACCCAGTACTTC. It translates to CAWSRQGAWETQYF.

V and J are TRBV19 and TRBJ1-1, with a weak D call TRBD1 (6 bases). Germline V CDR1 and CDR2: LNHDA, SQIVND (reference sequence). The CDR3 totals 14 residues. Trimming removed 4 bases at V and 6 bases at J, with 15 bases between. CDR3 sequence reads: CASSTLLQGAEAFF. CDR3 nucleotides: TGTGCCAGTAGTACCCTTTTACAGGGTGCTGAAGCTTTCTTT.

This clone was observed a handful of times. The CDR3 nucleotides read TGTGCCAGTAGTGCACAGGGGCTTGGTGAAAAACTGTTTTTT. It yields the protein CASSAQGLGEKLFF. The chain couples TRBV19 to TRBJ1-4; 7 bases map to TRBD1. This CDR3 has 14 amino acids. Germline CDR1 and CDR2: LNHDA and SQIVND (reference sequence). V trimming: 5 bases; J trimming: 7 bases; junction bases outside the gene matches: 7.

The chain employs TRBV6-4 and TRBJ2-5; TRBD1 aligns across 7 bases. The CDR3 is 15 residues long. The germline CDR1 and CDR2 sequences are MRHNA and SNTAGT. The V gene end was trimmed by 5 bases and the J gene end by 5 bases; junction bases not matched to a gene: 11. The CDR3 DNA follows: TGTGCCAGCAGTAGAGGGGGCCGCCCGGGGGAGACCCAGTACTTC. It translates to CASSRGGRPGETQYF.

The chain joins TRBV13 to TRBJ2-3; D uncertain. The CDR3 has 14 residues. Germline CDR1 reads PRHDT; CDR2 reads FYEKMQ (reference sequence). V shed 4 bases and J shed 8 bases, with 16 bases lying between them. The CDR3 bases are TGTGCCAGCAGCTCTTCCGCCGGTGAAGGTACGCAGTATTTT. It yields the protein CASSSSAGEGTQYF. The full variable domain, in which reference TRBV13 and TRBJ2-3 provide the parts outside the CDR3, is AAGVIQSPRHLIKEKRETATLKCYPIPRHDTVYWYQQGPGQDPQFLISFYEKMQSDKGSIPDRFSAQQFSDYHSELNMSSLELGDSALYFCASSSSAGEGTQYFGPGTRLTVL.

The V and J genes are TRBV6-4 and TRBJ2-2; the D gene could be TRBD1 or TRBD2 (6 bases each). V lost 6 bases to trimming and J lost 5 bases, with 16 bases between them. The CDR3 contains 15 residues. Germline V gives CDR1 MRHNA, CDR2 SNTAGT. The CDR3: CASSPAGAGTGELFF. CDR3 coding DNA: TGTGCCAGCAGCCCGGCAGGGGCGGGGACCGGGGAGCTGTTTTTT.

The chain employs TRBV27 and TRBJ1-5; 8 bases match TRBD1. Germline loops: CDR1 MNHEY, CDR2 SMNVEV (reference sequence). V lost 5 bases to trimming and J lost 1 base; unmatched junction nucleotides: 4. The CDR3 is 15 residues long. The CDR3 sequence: CASSNTGGSNQPQHF. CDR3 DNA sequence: TGTGCCAGCAGTAATACAGGGGGAAGCAATCAGCCCCAGCATTTT.

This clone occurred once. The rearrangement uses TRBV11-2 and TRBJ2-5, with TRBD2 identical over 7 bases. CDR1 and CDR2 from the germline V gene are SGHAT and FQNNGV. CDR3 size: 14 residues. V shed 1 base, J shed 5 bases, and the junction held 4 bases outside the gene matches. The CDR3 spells CASSLVAGGETQYF. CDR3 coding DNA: TGTGCCAGCAGCTTAGTAGCGGGCGGGGAGACCCAGTACTTC.

CDR3: CASSLSTGGYTEAFF. CDR3 DNA: TGTGCCAGCTCACTTTCGACAGGGGGGTACACTGAAGCTTTCTTT. V and J are TRBV18 and TRBJ1-1, with 9 bases matching TRBD1. Trimming removed 4 bases from V and 3 bases from J; junction bases left unmatched: 6. CDR3 length: 15 amino acids. CDR1 and CDR2 (germline): KGHSH, LQKENI.

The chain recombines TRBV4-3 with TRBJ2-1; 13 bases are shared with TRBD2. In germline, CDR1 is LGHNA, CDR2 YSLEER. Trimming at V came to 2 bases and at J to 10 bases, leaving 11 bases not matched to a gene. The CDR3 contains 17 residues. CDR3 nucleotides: TGCGCCAGCAGCCAACTTTTGGGACTAGCGGGGTCTGGGGAGCAGTTCTTC. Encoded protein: CASSQLLGLAGSGEQFF.

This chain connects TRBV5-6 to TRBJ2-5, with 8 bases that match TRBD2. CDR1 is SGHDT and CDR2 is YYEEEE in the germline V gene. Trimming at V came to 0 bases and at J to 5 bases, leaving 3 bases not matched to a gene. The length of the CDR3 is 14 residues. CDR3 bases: TGTGCCAGCAGCTTGGCGGGGGGGTCGGAGACCCAGTACTTC. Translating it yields CASSLAGGSETQYF.

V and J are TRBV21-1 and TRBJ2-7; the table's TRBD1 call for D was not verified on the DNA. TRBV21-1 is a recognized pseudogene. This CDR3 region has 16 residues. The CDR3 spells CASNVRVPVHSYEQYF. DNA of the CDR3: TGTGCCAGCAACGTCAGGGTTCCAGTGCACTCCTACGAGCAGTACTTC.

This CDR3 is CAWSVLEVGNTEAFF. The CDR3 DNA is TGTGCCTGGAGTGTACTGGAGGTCGGGAACACTGAAGCTTTCTTT. The V and J genes are TRBV30 and TRBJ1-1; no reliable D call. Germline V gives CDR1 GTSNPN, CDR2 SVGIG (reference sequence). The CDR3 has 15 residues. Trimming shortened V by 0 bases and J by 1 base, and 12 bases separated the two germline ends.